A single sample gave rise to the 24 T cell receptor beta chains below, sequenced in a study of cytomegalovirus exposure and HLA in healthy donors. The PCR used 60 Vbeta and 13 Jbeta primers. Assay used: immunoSEQ multiplex PCR; TCRdb lists only in-frame clones, some missing. With about 200,000 clones in the sample, the ten largest clones hold approximately 6.5%. The sequenced sample consisted of PBMCs. The receptors shown here come from a man aged 30 to 45 in good health and CMV-seronegative.

A note on this clone: This sample also contains other DNA sequences that code for the same CDR3. The chain carries TRBV6-5 and TRBJ2-7; D is uncertain. V was pared by 2 bases and J by 3 bases, with 8 bases between. Germline CDR1 is MNHEY and CDR2 is SVGAGI. The CDR3 is 13 amino acids. The CDR3 bases are TGTGCCAGCAGTTACGCCCGAGACTACGAGCAGTACTTC. Encoded protein: CASSYARDYEQYF.

The genes are TRBV7-3 and TRBJ2-1; 7 bases agree with TRBD1. Per the germline V gene, CDR1 is SGHTA and CDR2 is FQGTGA. The CDR3 totals 14 residues. The J segment lost 5 bases and the V segment lost 5 bases, leaving 6 bases of the junction unmatched. As DNA, the CDR3 is TGTGCCAGCAGCCCCACGACAGGGAACAATGAGCAGTTCTTC. Its protein product is CASSPTTGNNEQFF.

V gene TRBV7-6 combines with J gene TRBJ1-3; D possibly corresponds to TRBD1 (6 bases). This CDR3 region has 14 residues. V gave up 5 bases and J gave up 3 bases, with 11 bases separating them. From germline, CDR1 is SGHVS and CDR2 FNYEAQ. The chain's CDR3 is CASSLRDNGNTIYF. The CDR3 DNA is TGTGCCAGCAGCCTACGGGACAATGGAAACACCATATATTTT.

The chain links TRBV5-4 to TRBJ2-2, with TRBD2 as a possible D gene (7 bases). With 4 bases removed from V and 4 bases from J, the gap between germline ends came to 14 bases. Germline loops: CDR1 SGHNT, CDR2 YYREEE (reference sequence). The CDR3 is 15 amino acids. The CDR3 DNA reads TGTGCCAGCAGCAAGGGGGGGAGGGCCACCGGGGAGCTGTTTTTT. Protein: CASSKGGRATGELFF.

The chain uses TRBV5-4 and TRBJ2-2; the match to TRBD2 covers 10 bases. The CDR3 contains 15 residues. Germline V gene sequence: CDR1 SGHNT, CDR2 YYREEE (reference sequence). V trimming: 4 bases; J trimming: 9 bases; junction bases outside the gene matches: 9. CDR3 loop: CASSPSGSFYRELFF. The CDR3 bases are TGTGCCAGCAGCCCTAGCGGGAGCTTTTATCGGGAGCTGTTTTTT.

The chain uses TRBV5-6 and TRBJ2-7, with D possibly being TRBD2 (6 bases). Deletions cut 0 bases from V and 2 bases from J, with 9 bases between. Germline V lookup: CDR1 SGHDT, CDR2 YYEEEE. CDR3 length equals 14 residues. CDR3 nucleotides: TGTGCCAGCAGCTTGGAGTGGGGGGCCTACGAGCAGTACTTC. The encoded protein is CASSLEWGAYEQYF.

The chain couples TRBV7-9 to TRBJ2-7, with TRBD1 matching over 9 bases. The CDR3 spans 16 residues. V shed 5 bases, J shed 4 bases, and the junction held 12 bases outside the gene matches. Germline CDR1 is SEHNR and CDR2 is FQNEAQ (reference sequence). The CDR3 region has the DNA TGTGCCAGCAGCGGACGAACAGGGGGCTTCTTTTACGAGCAGTACTTC. Amino acid sequence: CASSGRTGGFFYEQYF.

CDR3 loop: CAWTRGEGTEAFF. CDR3 sequence (DNA): TGTGCCTGGACCAGGGGAGAGGGCACTGAAGCTTTCTTT. This chain joins TRBV30 and TRBJ1-1, with TRBD1 as a possible D gene (6 bases). V gave up 4 bases and J gave up 4 bases, with 13 bases separating them. This CDR3 has 13 residues. Germline CDR1 and CDR2: GTSNPN and SVGIG (reference sequence).

The genes are TRBV18 and TRBJ1-4; TRBD1 matches 8 bases. V lost 5 bases to trimming and J lost 6 bases; unmatched junction nucleotides: 8. The length of the CDR3 is 15 residues. The V gene's germline CDR1 is KGHSH and CDR2 LQKENI. CDR3 amino acids: CASSSAGGGDEKLFF. The CDR3 DNA sequence: TGTGCCAGCTCATCCGCAGGGGGCGGGGATGAAAAACTGTTTTTT.

This chain connects TRBV27 to TRBJ2-7; TRBD1 matches 9 bases. CDR1 is MNHEY, CDR2 SMNVEV, per germline (reference sequence). The V gene end was trimmed by 0 bases and the J gene end by 3 bases; junction bases not matched to a gene: 0. This CDR3 contains 14 residues. The CDR3 DNA sequence: TGTGCCAGCAGTTTATCGGACAGGGGCTACGAGCAGTACTTC. It encodes CASSLSDRGYEQYF.

The chain couples TRBV5-4 to TRBJ1-2; D unclear. This CDR3 contains 12 residues. V gave up 6 bases and J gave up 3 bases, with 9 bases separating them. CDR1 is SGHNT, CDR2 YYREEE, per germline (reference sequence). The CDR3 nucleotides are TGTGCCAGCACCGAACAAGACTATGGCTACACCTTC. Translating gives CASTEQDYGYTF. The full variable domain, in which reference TRBV5-4 and TRBJ1-2 provide the parts outside the CDR3, is ETGVTQSPTHLIKTRGQQVTLRCSSQSGHNTVSWYQQALGQGPQFIFQYYREEENGRGNFPPRFSGLQFPNYSSELNVNALELDDSALYLCASTEQDYGYTFGSGTRLTVV.

V and J are TRBV11-2 and TRBJ2-5; D is possibly TRBD1 (5 bases). Germline CDR1 is SGHAT and CDR2 is FQNNGV. The CDR3 spans 14 residues. Trimming removed 1 base at V and 1 base at J, with 7 bases between. CDR3 sequence (DNA): TGTGCCAGCAGCTTAGGCCAGGGCCAAGAGACCCAGTACTTC. Amino acid sequence: CASSLGQGQETQYF.

The V call is TRBV5-1, the J call TRBJ2-7, with D tentatively TRBD1 (5 bases). The CDR3 runs 17 residues. Germline V gene sequence: CDR1 SGHRS, CDR2 YFSETQ. V dropped 0 bases and J dropped 6 bases, with 22 bases sitting between them. CDR3 nucleotide sequence: TGCGCCAGCAGCTTGGTGATCGCGACGACAGACCGGGCCGAGCAGTACTTC. Amino acids: CASSLVIATTDRAEQYF.

The rearrangement uses TRBV19 and TRBJ1-5, with no clear D. V shed 7 bases and J shed 0 bases, with 7 bases lying between them. CDR1 is LNHDA and CDR2 is SQIVND in the germline V gene (reference sequence). This CDR3 is built from 13 residues. This CDR3 is CASKLGSNQPQHF. The CDR3 DNA reads TGTGCCAGTAAGCTAGGTAGCAATCAGCCCCAGCATTTT.

The genes are TRBV30 and TRBJ2-1; D possibly corresponds to TRBD1 (5 bases). Per germline, CDR1 GTSNPN and CDR2 SVGIG (reference sequence). Trimming took off 0 bases at V and 1 base at J, with 10 bases between the two ends. The CDR3 loop spans 15 amino acids. Here the CDR3 reads CAWSVRAGSYNEQFF. DNA of the CDR3: TGTGCCTGGAGTGTACGGGCAGGGTCCTACAATGAGCAGTTCTTC.

This chain uses TRBV7-2 with TRBJ2-6; D call uncertain. Trimming cost V 1 base and J 0 bases, with 4 bases left between them. Per germline, CDR1 SGHTA and CDR2 FQGNSA. This CDR3 spans 15 amino acids. The CDR3 sequence: CASSLGSSGANVLTF. CDR3 nucleotides: TGTGCCAGCAGCTTAGGTAGCTCTGGGGCCAACGTCCTGACTTTC.

The J gene is TRBJ2-7, the V gene TRBV27; TRBD1 is a possible D gene (5 bases). The CDR3 spans 15 residues. V was cut by 3 bases and J by 0 bases, with 12 bases left in between. Germline CDR1 is MNHEY and CDR2 is SMNVEV (reference sequence). The CDR3 reads CASSFAGQSSYEQYF. The CDR3 DNA sequence: TGTGCCAGCAGTTTCGCTGGACAAAGCTCCTACGAGCAGTACTTC.

This rearrangement joins TRBV5-1 to TRBJ2-1; TRBD2 might be the D (6 bases). Germline CDR1 reads SGHRS; CDR2 reads YFSETQ. V shed 1 base and J shed 4 bases, with 18 bases lying between them. The CDR3 length is 17 residues. CDR3 nucleotides: TGCGCCAGCAGCTTGCGAAGTGGCGAGGCGGGATACAATGAGCAGTTCTTC. This codes for CASSLRSGEAGYNEQFF.

The chain has TRBV5-6 and TRBJ1-1; 7 bases map to TRBD1. Germline V gene sequence: CDR1 SGHDT, CDR2 YYEEEE. Losses at the gene ends were 0 bases for V and 0 bases for J; bases not matched to a gene: 8. The CDR3 has 17 amino acids. The DNA of the CDR3 is TGTGCCAGCAGCTTGGCTGGGGGCAGGGGGATGAACACTGAAGCTTTCTTT. This sequence encodes CASSLAGGRGMNTEAFF.

V and J are TRBV15 and TRBJ1-1; perhaps TRBD1 as D (5 bases). The CDR3 covers 14 residues. In germline, CDR1 is LNHNV, CDR2 YYDKDF (reference sequence). V was cut by 0 bases and J by 4 bases, with 9 bases left in between. The CDR3 is CATSRDGGFTEAFF. The CDR3 DNA reads as TGTGCCACCAGCAGAGATGGGGGGTTCACTGAAGCTTTCTTT.

This sequence joins TRBV7-9 and TRBJ1-4; TRBD1 might be the D (6 bases). The CDR3 runs to 14 residues. Per germline, CDR1 SEHNR and CDR2 FQNEAQ (reference sequence). The V and J ends lost 5 bases and 12 bases respectively, with 19 bases between them. CDR3: CASSQTGTRGELFF. CDR3 in DNA: TGTGCCAGCAGCCAGACCGGGACAAGAGGAGAACTGTTTTTT. Supplemented by reference TRBV7-9 and TRBJ1-4, the full variable domain reads DTGVSQNPRHKITKRGQNVTFRCDPISEHNRLYWYRQTLGQGPEFLTYFQNEAQLEKSRLLSDRFSAERPKGSFSTLEIQRTEQGDSAMYLCASSQTGTRGELFFGSGTQLSVL.

The V gene is TRBV15, the J gene TRBJ1-3; no clear D. Germline CDR1 is LNHNV and CDR2 is YYDKDF (reference sequence). CDR3 length: 15 residues. V was pared by 1 base and J by 0 bases, with 7 bases between. The CDR3 sequence is CATSRVPTSGNTIYF. DNA of the CDR3: TGTGCCACCAGCAGAGTTCCTACCTCTGGAAACACCATATATTTT. The whole variable domain, filled in from reference TRBV15 and TRBJ1-3, reads DAMVIQNPRYQVTQFGKPVTLSCSQTLNHNVMYWYQQKSSQAPKLLFHYYDKDFNNEADTPDNFQSRRPNTSFCFLDIRSPGLGDTAMYLCATSRVPTSGNTIYFGEGSWLTVV.

The chain has TRBV7-8 and TRBJ2-7; D possibly corresponds to TRBD2 (5 bases). This CDR3 has 14 residues. Germline V gene sequence: CDR1 SGHVS, CDR2 FQNEAQ. Trimming pared 3 bases from V and 9 bases from J, leaving 18 bases between. The CDR3 coding sequence is TGTGCCAGCAGCTTCGGGGTAGCACCCGGAGTGCAGTACTTC. It yields the protein CASSFGVAPGVQYF.

The V and J genes are TRBV4-3 and TRBJ2-7, with D tentatively TRBD2 (5 bases). This CDR3 spans 17 amino acids. From germline, CDR1 is LGHNA and CDR2 YSLEER. V was pared by 0 bases and J by 7 bases, with 22 bases between. The DNA of the CDR3 is TGCGCCAGCAGCCAAGATCGCGGCAGTCCTATTACGGGGGAGCAGTACTTC. This gives the protein CASSQDRGSPITGEQYF.